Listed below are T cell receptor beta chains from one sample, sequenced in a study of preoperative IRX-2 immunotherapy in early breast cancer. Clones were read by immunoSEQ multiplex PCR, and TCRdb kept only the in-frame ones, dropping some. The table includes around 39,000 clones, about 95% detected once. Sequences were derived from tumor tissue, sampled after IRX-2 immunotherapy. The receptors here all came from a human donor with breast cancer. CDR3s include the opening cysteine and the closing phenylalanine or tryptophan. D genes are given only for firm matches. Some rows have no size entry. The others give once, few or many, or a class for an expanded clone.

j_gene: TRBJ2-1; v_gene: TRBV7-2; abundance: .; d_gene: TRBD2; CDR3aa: CASNPGLAVNEQFF; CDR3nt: TGTGCCAGCAACCCGGGACTAGCGGTCAATGAGCAGTTCTTC
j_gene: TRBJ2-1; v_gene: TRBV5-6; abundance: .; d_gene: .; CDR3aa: CASSPPGGGGPYNEQFF; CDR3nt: TGTGCCAGCAGCCCGCCGGGGGGCGGAGGACCCTACAATGAGCAGTTCTTC
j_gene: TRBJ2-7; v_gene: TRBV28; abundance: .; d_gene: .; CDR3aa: CASSPGQSSYEQYF; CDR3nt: TGTGCCAGCAGCCCAGGACAGAGTTCCTACGAGCAGTACTTC
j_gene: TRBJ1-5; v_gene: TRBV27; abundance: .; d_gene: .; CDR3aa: CASRGGQAYSNQPQHF; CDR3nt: TGTGCCAGCAGGGGGGGGCAGGCCTATAGCAATCAGCCCCAGCATTTT
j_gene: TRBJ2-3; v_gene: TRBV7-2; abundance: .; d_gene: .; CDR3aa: CASSSEILEAQYF; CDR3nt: TGTGCCAGCAGCTCAGAAATACTTGAAGCGCAGTATTTT
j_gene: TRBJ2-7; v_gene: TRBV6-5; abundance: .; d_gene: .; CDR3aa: CASSYPGSPYEQYF; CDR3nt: TGTGCCAGCAGTTACCCGGGGTCCCCCTACGAGCAGTACTTC
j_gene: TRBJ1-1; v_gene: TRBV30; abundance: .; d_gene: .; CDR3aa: CAWSVTSAEAFF; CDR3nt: TGTGCCTGGAGTGTCACGAGCGCTGAAGCTTTCTTT
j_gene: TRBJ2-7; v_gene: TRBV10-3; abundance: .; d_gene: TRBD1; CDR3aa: CAIGDRGRNEQYF; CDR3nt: TGTGCCATCGGGGACAGGGGTCGGAACGAGCAGTACTTC
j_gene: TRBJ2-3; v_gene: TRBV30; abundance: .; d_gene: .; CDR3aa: CAGQTVTSTDTQYF; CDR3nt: TGTGCCGGCCAGACAGTTACTAGCACAGATACGCAGTATTTT
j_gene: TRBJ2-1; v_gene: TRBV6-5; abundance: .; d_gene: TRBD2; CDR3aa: CASRLAGSTYNEQFF; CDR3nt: TGTGCCAGCAGGTTAGCGGGAAGCACCTACAATGAGCAGTTCTTC
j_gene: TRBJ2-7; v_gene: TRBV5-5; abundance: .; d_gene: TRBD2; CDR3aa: CASSLPLGSGRPSYEQYF; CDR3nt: TGTGCCAGCAGCTTGCCGTTGGGTAGCGGGAGGCCCTCCTACGAGCAGTACTTC
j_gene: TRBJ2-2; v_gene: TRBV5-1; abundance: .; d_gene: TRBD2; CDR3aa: CASSQRTSGRAWTGELFF; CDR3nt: TGCGCCAGCAGCCAACGGACTAGCGGGAGGGCATGGACCGGGGAGCTGTTTTTT
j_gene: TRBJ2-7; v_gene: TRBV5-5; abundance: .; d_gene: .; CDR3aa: CASSLVGGGPYEQYF; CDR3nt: TGTGCCAGCAGCTTGGTTGGCGGGGGCCCCTACGAGCAGTACTTC
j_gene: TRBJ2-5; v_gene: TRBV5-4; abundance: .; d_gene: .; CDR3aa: CASSLLGGSETQYF; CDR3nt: TGTGCCAGCAGCTTGTTGGGGGGCTCGGAGACCCAGTACTTC
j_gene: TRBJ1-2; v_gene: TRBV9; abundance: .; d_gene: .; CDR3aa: CASSEGSTAQPANYGYTF; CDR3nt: TGTGCCAGCAGCGAGGGATCGACAGCTCAACCAGCTAACTATGGCTACACCTTC
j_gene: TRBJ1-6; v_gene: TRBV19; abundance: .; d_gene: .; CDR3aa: CASTQNPRGHGSPLHF; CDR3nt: TGTGCCAGCACACAGAACCCGCGGGGCCACGGTTCACCCCTCCACTTT
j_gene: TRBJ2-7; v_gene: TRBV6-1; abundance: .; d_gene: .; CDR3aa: CASRQVDNYEQYF; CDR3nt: TGTGCCAGCCGTCAGGTAGACAACTACGAGCAGTACTTC
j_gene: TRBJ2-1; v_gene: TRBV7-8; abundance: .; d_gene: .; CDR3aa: CASSLGTVRNEQFF; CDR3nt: TGTGCCAGCAGCTTAGGGACGGTACGGAATGAGCAGTTCTTC
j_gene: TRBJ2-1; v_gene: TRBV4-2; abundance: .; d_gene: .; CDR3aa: CASSRGTSNEQFF; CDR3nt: TGTGCCAGCAGCCGAGGGACTTCCAATGAGCAGTTCTTC
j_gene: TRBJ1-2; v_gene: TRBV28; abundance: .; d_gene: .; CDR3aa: CASSSPPVNYGYTF; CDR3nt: TGTGCCAGCAGTTCCCCCCCCGTTAACTATGGCTACACCTTC
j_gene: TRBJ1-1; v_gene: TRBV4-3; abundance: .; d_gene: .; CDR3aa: CASSQELFDEAFF; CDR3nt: TGCGCCAGCAGCCAAGAGCTTTTCGATGAAGCTTTCTTT
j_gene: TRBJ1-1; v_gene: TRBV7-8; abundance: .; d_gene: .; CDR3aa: CASSFSGDYTEAFF; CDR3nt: TGTGCCAGCAGCTTCTCGGGAGACTACACTGAAGCTTTCTTT
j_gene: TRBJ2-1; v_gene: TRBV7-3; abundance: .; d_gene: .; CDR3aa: CASSLNGPGLGGNEQFF; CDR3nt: TGTGCCAGCAGCTTAAATGGTCCGGGACTCGGGGGCAATGAGCAGTTCTTC
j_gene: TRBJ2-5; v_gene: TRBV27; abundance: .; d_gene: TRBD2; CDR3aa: CASRRGGFQETQYF; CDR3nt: TGTGCCAGCAGGCGGGGGGGGTTCCAAGAGACCCAGTACTTC
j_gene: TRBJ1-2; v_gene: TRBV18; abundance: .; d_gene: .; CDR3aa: CASSLRERLGYTF; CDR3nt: TGTGCCAGCTCCCTCAGGGAGAGGTTAGGCTACACCTTC
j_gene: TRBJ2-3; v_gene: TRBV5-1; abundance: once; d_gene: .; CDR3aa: CASSWQGTTDTQYF; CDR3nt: TGCGCCAGCAGCTGGCAGGGGACCACAGATACGCAGTATTTT
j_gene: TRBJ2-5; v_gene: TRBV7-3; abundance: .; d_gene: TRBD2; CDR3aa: CASASGGEETQYF; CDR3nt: TGTGCCAGCGCTAGCGGGGGGGAAGAGACCCAGTACTTC
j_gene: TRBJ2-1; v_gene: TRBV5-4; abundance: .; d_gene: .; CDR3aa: CASSLSGFEQFF; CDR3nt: TGTGCCAGCAGCTTGTCAGGCTTTGAGCAGTTCTTC
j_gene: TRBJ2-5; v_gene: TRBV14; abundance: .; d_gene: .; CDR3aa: CASSHGLEETQYF; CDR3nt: TGTGCCAGCAGCCACGGACTGGAAGAGACCCAGTACTTC
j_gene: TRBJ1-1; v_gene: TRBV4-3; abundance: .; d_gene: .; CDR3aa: CASSQEGAGVGVNTEAFF; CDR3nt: TGCGCCAGCAGCCAAGAAGGGGCCGGAGTTGGTGTCAACACTGAAGCTTTCTTT
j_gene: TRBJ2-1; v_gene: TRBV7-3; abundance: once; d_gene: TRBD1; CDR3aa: CASSFGTVNEQFF; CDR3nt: TGTGCCAGCAGCTTCGGGACAGTCAATGAGCAGTTCTTC
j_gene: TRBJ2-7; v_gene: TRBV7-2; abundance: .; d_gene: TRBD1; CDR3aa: CASSLAGQLQYF; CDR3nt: TGTGCCAGCAGCTTAGCGGGACAGCTGCAGTACTTC
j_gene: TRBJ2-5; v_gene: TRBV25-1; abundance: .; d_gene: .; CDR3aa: CASPTGAVPRETQYF; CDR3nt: TGTGCCAGCCCCACGGGGGCAGTCCCAAGAGAGACCCAGTACTTC
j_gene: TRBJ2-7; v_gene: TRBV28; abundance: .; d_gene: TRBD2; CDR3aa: CASLAAATYEQYF; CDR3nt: TGTGCCAGCCTAGCGGCAGCAACCTACGAGCAGTACTTC
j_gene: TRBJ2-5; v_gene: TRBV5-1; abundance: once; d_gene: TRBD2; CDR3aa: CASSFNPGGQETQYF; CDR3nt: TGCGCCAGCAGCTTTAACCCGGGGGGACAAGAGACCCAGTACTTC
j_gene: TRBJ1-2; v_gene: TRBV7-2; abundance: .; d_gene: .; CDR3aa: CASSLGGTVNYGYTF; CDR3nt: TGTGCCAGCAGCTTAGGAGGGACGGTTAACTATGGCTACACCTTC
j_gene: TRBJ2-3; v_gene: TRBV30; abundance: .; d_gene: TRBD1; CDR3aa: CACDRGGTDTQYF; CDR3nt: TGTGCCTGTGACAGGGGGGGCACAGATACGCAGTATTTT
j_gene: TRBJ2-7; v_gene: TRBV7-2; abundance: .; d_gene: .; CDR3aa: CASSLGRGRGYEQYF; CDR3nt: TGTGCCAGCAGCTTAGGGCGGGGACGGGGCTACGAGCAGTACTTC
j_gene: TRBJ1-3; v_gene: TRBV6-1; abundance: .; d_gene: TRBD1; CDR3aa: CASSGRQGSGNTIYF; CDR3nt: TGTGCCAGCAGTGGGAGACAGGGCTCTGGAAACACCATATATTTT
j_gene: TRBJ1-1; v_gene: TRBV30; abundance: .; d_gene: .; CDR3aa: CAWRRRPRQAKWNTEAFF; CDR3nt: TGTGCCTGGAGAAGAAGGCCGAGACAGGCTAAATGGAACACTGAAGCTTTCTTT
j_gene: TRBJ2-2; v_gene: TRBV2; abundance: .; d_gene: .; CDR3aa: CASSDVELFF; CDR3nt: TGTGCCAGCAGTGATGTGGAGCTGTTTTTT
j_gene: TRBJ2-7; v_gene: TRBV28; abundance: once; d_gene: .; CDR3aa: CASSLRGRAYEQYF; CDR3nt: TGTGCCAGCAGTCTCCGCGGCAGGGCCTACGAGCAGTACTTC
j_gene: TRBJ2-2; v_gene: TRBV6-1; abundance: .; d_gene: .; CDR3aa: CASSETGAFTGELFF; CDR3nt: TGTGCCAGCAGTGAGACGGGGGCTTTCACCGGGGAGCTGTTTTTT
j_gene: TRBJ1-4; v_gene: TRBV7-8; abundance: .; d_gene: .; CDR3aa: CASNREPGSGEKLFF; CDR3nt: TGTGCCAGCAACCGAGAGCCGGGAAGTGGTGAAAAACTGTTTTTT
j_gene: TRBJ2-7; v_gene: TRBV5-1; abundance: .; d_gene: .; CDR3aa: CASSLSRGEQYF; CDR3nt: TGCGCCAGCAGCTTGAGCAGGGGCGAGCAGTACTTC
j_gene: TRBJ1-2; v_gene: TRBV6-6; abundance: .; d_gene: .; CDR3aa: CASSARGGAYGYTF; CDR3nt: TGTGCCAGCAGTGCCCGGGGGGGGGCCTATGGCTACACCTTC
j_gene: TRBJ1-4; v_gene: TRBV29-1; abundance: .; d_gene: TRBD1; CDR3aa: CSVFSFGTGEKLFF; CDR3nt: TGCAGCGTGTTTTCATTCGGGACAGGAGAAAAACTGTTTTTT
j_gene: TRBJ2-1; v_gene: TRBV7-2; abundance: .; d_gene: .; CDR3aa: CASSLTGRAYNEQFF; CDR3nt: TGTGCCAGCAGCTTGACGGGACGGGCCTACAATGAGCAGTTCTTC
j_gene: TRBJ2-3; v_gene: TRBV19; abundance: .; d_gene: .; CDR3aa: CATEDYSDTQYF; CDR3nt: TGTGCCACCGAGGACTACTCAGATACGCAGTATTTT
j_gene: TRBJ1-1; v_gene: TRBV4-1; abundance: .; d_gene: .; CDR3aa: CASSLGPGTEAFF; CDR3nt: TGCGCCAGCAGCCTAGGACCAGGGACTGAAGCTTTCTTT
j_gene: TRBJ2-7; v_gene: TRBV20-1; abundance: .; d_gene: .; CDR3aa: CSAPPYEQYF; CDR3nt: TGCAGTGCCCCCCCGTACGAGCAGTACTTC
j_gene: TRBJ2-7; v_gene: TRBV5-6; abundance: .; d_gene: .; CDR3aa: CASSFGVSSYEQYF; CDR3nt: TGTGCCAGCAGCTTCGGCGTGAGCTCCTACGAGCAGTACTTC